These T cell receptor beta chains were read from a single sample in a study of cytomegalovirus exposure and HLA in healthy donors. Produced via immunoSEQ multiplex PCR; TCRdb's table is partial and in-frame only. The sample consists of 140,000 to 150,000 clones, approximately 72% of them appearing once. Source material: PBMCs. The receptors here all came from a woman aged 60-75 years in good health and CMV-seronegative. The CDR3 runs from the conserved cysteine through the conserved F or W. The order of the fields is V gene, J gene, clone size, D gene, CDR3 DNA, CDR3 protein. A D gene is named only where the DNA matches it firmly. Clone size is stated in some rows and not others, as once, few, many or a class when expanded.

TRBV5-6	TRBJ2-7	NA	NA	TGTGCCAGCAGCTTTTGGTCACAGGTCTTCCCCTACGAGCAGTACTTC	CASSFWSQVFPYEQYF
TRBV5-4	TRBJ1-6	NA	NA	TGTGCCAGCAGCTTCGCGACAGGTGTCAATTCACCCCTCCACTTT	CASSFATGVNSPLHF
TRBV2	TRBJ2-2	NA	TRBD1	TGTGCCAGCAGCGAGACGGGACAGGGTCTGCCCGGGGAGCTGTTTTTT	CASSETGQGLPGELFF
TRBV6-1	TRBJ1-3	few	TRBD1	TGTGCCAGCAGCGGACAGGGGGCTTCTGGAAACACCATATATTTT	CASSGQGASGNTIYF
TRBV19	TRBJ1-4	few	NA	TGTGCCAGTAGTATAGATCTCGGGACATCAGAAAAACTGTTTTTT	CASSIDLGTSEKLFF
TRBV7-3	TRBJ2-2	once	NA	TGTGCCAGCAGCCGGGGACTGTTGAACACCGGGGAGCTGTTTTTT	CASSRGLLNTGELFF
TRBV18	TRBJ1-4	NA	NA	TGTGCCAGCTCACCACAAGGTCAGGGTTCTGAAAAACTGTTTTTT	CASSPQGQGSEKLFF
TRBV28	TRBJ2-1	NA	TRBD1	TGTGCCAGCAGGGGGCTACAGGGGGCTGGCTACAATGAGCAGTTCTTC	CASRGLQGAGYNEQFF
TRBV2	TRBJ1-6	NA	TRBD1	TGTGCCAGCAGGCTGGACAGGGTCTATAATTCACCCCTCCACTTT	CASRLDRVYNSPLHF
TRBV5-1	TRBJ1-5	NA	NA	TGCGCCAGCAGCTTGTTCGGCCGGCGGGGCAATCAGCCCCAGCATTTT	CASSLFGRRGNQPQHF
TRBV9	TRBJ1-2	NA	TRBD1	TGTGCCAGCAGCGTACGGCCAGGGGGCAATAATGGCTACACCTTC	CASSVRPGGNNGYTF
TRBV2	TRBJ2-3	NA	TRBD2	TGTGCCAGCACCGAACTAGCGGGGGCGGATACGCAGTATTTT	CASTELAGADTQYF
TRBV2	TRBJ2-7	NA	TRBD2	TGTGCCAGCGCGCTAGCGGGAGGCTTGCAGTACTTC	CASALAGGLQYF
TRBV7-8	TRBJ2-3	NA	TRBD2	TGTGCCAGCAGCTTAGCGCGACTAGCACCCACAGATACGCAGTATTTT	CASSLARLAPTDTQYF
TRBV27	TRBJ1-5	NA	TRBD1	TGTGCCAGCAGCCCCCGCGGCAGGGGGACCTATAGCAATCAGCCCCAGCATTTT	CASSPRGRGTYSNQPQHF
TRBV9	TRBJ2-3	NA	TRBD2	TGTGCCAGCAGCGTAGTAGCGGGGGGCACAGATACGCAGTATTTT	CASSVVAGGTDTQYF
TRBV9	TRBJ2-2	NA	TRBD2	TGTGCCAGCAGCGTAGCAGCGGGAGGTACCGGGGAGCTGTTTTTT	CASSVAAGGTGELFF
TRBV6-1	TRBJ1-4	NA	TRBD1	TGTGCCAGCATCGCAGTTGGACAGGGGCGGGAAAAACTGTTTTTT	CASIAVGQGREKLFF
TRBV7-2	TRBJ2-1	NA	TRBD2	TGTGCCAGCAGCCAGGGACTAGCGCTCAATGAGCAGTTCTTC	CASSQGLALNEQFF
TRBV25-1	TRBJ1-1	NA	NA	TGTGCCAGCATGGGGGGACCGACTGAAGCTTTCTTT	CASMGGPTEAFF
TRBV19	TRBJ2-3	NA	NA	TGTGCCAGTAGTATAGGAGGAGGGACAGATACGCAGTATTTT	CASSIGGGTDTQYF
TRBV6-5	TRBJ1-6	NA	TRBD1	TGTGCCAGCAGTTACCCCACAGGGGAAGGATCACCCCTCCACTTT	CASSYPTGEGSPLHF
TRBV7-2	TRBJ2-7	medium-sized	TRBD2	TGTGCCAGCAGCTGGGGAGTAGCGGGAGTTGAAGAGCAGTACTTC	CASSWGVAGVEEQYF
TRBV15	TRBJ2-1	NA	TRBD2	TGTGCCACCAGCAGACTAGCGGGGGCCTTCAATGAGCAGTTCTTC	CATSRLAGAFNEQFF
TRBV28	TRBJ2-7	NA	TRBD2	TGTGCCAGCAGTTCCCTAGCGGCCCACTCCTACGAGCAGTACTTC	CASSSLAAHSYEQYF
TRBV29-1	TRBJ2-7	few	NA	TGCAGCGTTGGGAGGAGCCGCTACGAGCAGTACTTC	CSVGRSRYEQYF
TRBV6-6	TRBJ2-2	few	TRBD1	TGTGCCAGCAGTTACCCGGGACAGGGCACCGGGGAGCTGTTTTTT	CASSYPGQGTGELFF
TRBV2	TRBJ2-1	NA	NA	TGTGCCAGCAGGACAGGGGCGGGGGGGCAAGATGAGCAGTTCTTC	CASRTGAGGQDEQFF
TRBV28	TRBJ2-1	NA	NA	TGTGCCAGCAGTTTATTTGGGAGATACAATGAGCAGTTCTTC	CASSLFGRYNEQFF
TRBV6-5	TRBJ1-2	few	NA	TGTGCCAGCACGGGGGGGTACGGCTACACCTTC	CASTGGYGYTF
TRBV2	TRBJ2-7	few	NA	TGTGCCAGCATAGGTGGGCAGGTCTACGAGCAGTACTTC	CASIGGQVYEQYF
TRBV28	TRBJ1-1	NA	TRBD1	TGTGCCAGCAGACCTATCGATAAAGGGGGCGAGGAAGCTTTCTTT	CASRPIDKGGEEAFF
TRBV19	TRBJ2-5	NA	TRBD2	TGTGCCAGTAGATCCGGGACTAGCGGGACTGGGACCCAGTACTTC	CASRSGTSGTGTQYF
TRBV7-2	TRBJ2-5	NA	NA	TGTGCCAGCAGCCCACCACAGGCGGCAAAACGAGAGACCCAGTACTTC	CASSPPQAAKRETQYF
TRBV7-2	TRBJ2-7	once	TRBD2	TGTGCCAGCAGCTTAGCAGTTCGAACGGGGGGCGAGCAGTACTTC	CASSLAVRTGGEQYF
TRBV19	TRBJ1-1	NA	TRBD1	TGTGCCAGTAGTACGGGACAGGTGAACACTGAAGCTTTCTTT	CASSTGQVNTEAFF
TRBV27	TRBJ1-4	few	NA	TGTGCCAGCAGTCCACCCGACAGTCGTAATGAAAAACTGTTTTTT	CASSPPDSRNEKLFF
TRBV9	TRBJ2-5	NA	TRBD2	TGTGCCAGCAGCAGAGGGACTAGCGTACAAGAGACCCAGTACTTC	CASSRGTSVQETQYF
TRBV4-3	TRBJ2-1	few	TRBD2	TGCGCCAGCAGCCAAGTGGGCGGGGGACCCTACAATGAGCAGTTCTTC	CASSQVGGGPYNEQFF
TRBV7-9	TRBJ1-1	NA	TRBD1	TGTGCCAGCAGCAGGACAGGGCCTGAAGCTTTCTTT	CASSRTGPEAFF
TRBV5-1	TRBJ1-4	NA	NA	TGCGCCAGCAGCTTTACAGGGATAAGGGAAAAACTGTTTTTT	CASSFTGIREKLFF
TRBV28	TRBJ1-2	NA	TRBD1	TGTGCCAGCAGTTCTCCTGTCCGGGACAGGGGGGCGGATGGCTACACCTTC	CASSSPVRDRGADGYTF
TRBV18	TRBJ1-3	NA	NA	TGTGCCAGCTCACCGGGGAGGGCTGGAAACACCATATATTTT	CASSPGRAGNTIYF
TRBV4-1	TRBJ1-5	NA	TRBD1	TGCGCCAGCAGCCAATCCGGGACAGGGACCAATCAGCCCCAGCATTTT	CASSQSGTGTNQPQHF
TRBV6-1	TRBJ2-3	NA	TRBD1	TGTGCCAGCTCTACAGGGGGCCGTAACACAGATACGCAGTATTTT	CASSTGGRNTDTQYF
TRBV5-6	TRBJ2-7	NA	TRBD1	TGTGCCAGCAGCTTGTCGGGACAGGGGTACGAGCAGTACTTC	CASSLSGQGYEQYF
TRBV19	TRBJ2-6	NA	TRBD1	TGTGCCAGTACCAACGGGGACAGGGGGCGAGGAGGGGCCAACGTCCTGACTTTC	CASTNGDRGRGGANVLTF
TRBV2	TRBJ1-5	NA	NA	TGTGCCAGCAGTGAACGGGGTCCAAATCAGCCCCAGCATTTT	CASSERGPNQPQHF
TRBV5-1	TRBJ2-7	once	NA	TGCGCCAGCAAAAAGGACGGGGTCTCCTACGAGCAGTACTTC	CASKKDGVSYEQYF
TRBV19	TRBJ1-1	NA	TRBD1	TGTGCCAGCGGACAGGGCTACACTGAAGCTTTCTTT	CASGQGYTEAFF
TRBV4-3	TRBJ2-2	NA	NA	TGCGCCAGCAGCCAAGATCTGACCTCGGGTCGGGGGGAGCTGTTTTTT	CASSQDLTSGRGELFF
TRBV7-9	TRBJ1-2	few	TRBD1	TGTGCCAGCAGCTTTTTAGTGGGGATCCAGGGGGCTAACTATGGCTACACCTTC	CASSFLVGIQGANYGYTF
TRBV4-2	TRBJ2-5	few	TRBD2	TGTGCCAGCAGCCAAGAGGGACAAGCGGGGGGGACCCAGTACTTC	CASSQEGQAGGTQYF